One and the same sample provided the 12 T cell receptor beta chains below, sequenced in a study of blood T cell repertoires in COVID-19. Produced via immunoSEQ multiplex PCR; TCRdb's table is partial and in-frame only. The table lists some 200,000 clones, around 84% of them singletons. The sample was PBMCs or T cells enriched from blood (not recorded which). The receptors come from a woman in her thirties or forties with acute COVID-19.

The count of this clone is one. The gene calls are TRBV29-1 and TRBJ1-2; 9 bases are a match to TRBD1. Germline trimming cut 1 base from V and 3 bases from J; bases unmatched to any gene: 6. CDR3 length: 15 residues. Germline values: CDR1 SQVTM, CDR2 ANQGSEA. DNA for the CDR3: TGCAGCGTTGAAGGTGGGGGACAGGGTGACTATGGCTACACCTTC. It is translated as CSVEGGGQGDYGYTF.

The rearrangement uses TRBV2 and TRBJ1-5; D might be TRBD1 (6 bases). Trimming removed 3 bases at V and 4 bases at J, with 13 bases between. The CDR3 consists of 15 residues. Looked up from germline, CDR1 is SNHLY and CDR2 is FYNNEI. In nucleotides, the CDR3 is TGTGCCAGCAGTGAGGCAGGGGATGGAAATCAGCCCCAGCATTTT. Translated, it gives CASSEAGDGNQPQHF.

This chain uses TRBV19 with TRBJ1-1; D perhaps matches TRBD1 (6 bases). With 5 bases removed from V and 0 bases from J, the gap between germline ends came to 13 bases. The CDR3 contains 15 residues. Germline V lookup: CDR1 LNHDA, CDR2 SQIVND (reference sequence). The CDR3 region is CASSVNRAVNTEAFF. The CDR3 nucleotides are TGTGCCAGTAGTGTTAACAGGGCGGTGAACACTGAAGCTTTCTTT.

The genes are TRBV2 and TRBJ2-3, with TRBD2 matching 10 bases. The CDR3 is 17 amino acids. Germline CDR1 reads SNHLY; CDR2 reads FYNNEI. With 3 bases clipped from V and 1 base from J, the junction kept 7 bases outside the gene matches. The CDR3 reads CASSERASGGRTDTQYF. CDR3 bases: TGTGCCAGCAGTGAGCGGGCTAGCGGGGGCCGCACAGATACGCAGTATTTT.

This clone has more than one count but fewer than ten. In DNA, the CDR3 is TGTGCCAGCAGCTTGGCTGGACTCTATAATTCACCCCTCCACTTT. Protein sequence: CASSLAGLYNSPLHF. The chain joins TRBV5-4 to TRBJ1-6; D call uncertain. Between the trimmed V and J ends, which lost 0 bases and 3 bases, there was a span of 7 bases. The CDR3 has 15 residues. Germline CDR1 SGHNT, CDR2 YYREEE (reference sequence).

The rearrangement joins TRBV24-1 to TRBJ2-7; D might be TRBD2 (7 bases). The CDR3 length is 15 residues. V was pared by 5 bases and J by 0 bases, with 13 bases between. Per germline, CDR1 KGHDR and CDR2 SFDVKD. DNA of the CDR3: TGTGCCACCAGTGCGGGGGGCCTGAGCTCCTACGAGCAGTACTTC. Its translation: CATSAGGLSSYEQYF.

CDR3 sequence reads: CSVLNPGVTGGYTF. DNA for the CDR3: TGCAGCGTCCTAAACCCCGGGGTTACGGGCGGCTACACCTTC. The chain joins TRBV29-1 to TRBJ1-2; no clear D gene. Germline lookup yields CDR1 SQVTM and CDR2 ANQGSEA. The V end lost 6 bases, the J end lost 8 bases, and 22 bases lay between the germline ends. This CDR3 spans 14 amino acids.

The V gene is TRBV18, the J gene TRBJ2-5; 9 bases are shared with TRBD2. Trimming cost V 3 bases and J 4 bases; bases outside gene matches: 3. From germline, CDR1 is KGHSH and CDR2 LQKENI. This CDR3 is 14 amino acids long. CDR3 nucleotides: TGTGCCAGCTCACCGGGCGGGAGGGCAGAGACCCAGTACTTC. This sequence encodes CASSPGGRAETQYF.

The chain carries TRBV3-1 (or the pseudogene TRBV3-2) and TRBJ1-1; D gene ambiguous. This CDR3 spans 11 amino acids. Germline CDR1 LGHDT, CDR2 YNNKEL (reference sequence). The V gene lost 5 bases and the J gene lost 5 bases, with 6 bases spanning the gap. CDR3 residues: CASSSSTEAFF. Here the CDR3 DNA reads TGTGCCAGCAGCTCCTCTACTGAAGCTTTCTTT.

As for this clone: One end of the junction fails to match germline, which may point to a read error. The rearrangement links TRBV7-7 to TRBJ1-5; D is unclear. This CDR3 has 16 residues. CDR1 is SSHAT and CDR2 is FNYEAQ in the germline V gene (reference sequence). As DNA, the CDR3 is TGTGCTAGCAGCCCCGGTGGTACAGAAGGCTGTCAGCCCCAGCATTTT. It yields the protein CASSPGGTEGCQPQHF.

The rearrangement uses TRBV19 and TRBJ1-6; TRBD1 is a possible D gene (6 bases). Trimming pared 5 bases from V and 10 bases from J, leaving 18 bases between. The CDR3 has 15 amino acids. In germline, CDR1 is LNHDA, CDR2 SQIVND (reference sequence). CDR3 DNA sequence: TGTGCCAGTAGTTCCACCAGGGGAGTAGGATCACCCCTCCACTTT. Its translation: CASSSTRGVGSPLHF.

The chain couples TRBV7-8 to TRBJ1-6; 8 nucleotides agree with TRBD1. Trimming took 5 bases from V and 5 from J; bases not matched to a gene: 5. The germline gives CDR1 SGHVS, CDR2 FQNEAQ. The CDR3 contains 15 residues. CDR3 protein: CASSPGTGHNSPLHF. As DNA, the CDR3 is TGTGCCAGCAGCCCAGGGACAGGTCATAATTCACCCCTCCACTTT.